This is a list of T cell receptor beta chains from one sample in a study of blood T cell repertoires in COVID-19. TCRdb keeps only in-frame clones here, not all; method: immunoSEQ multiplex PCR. The sample lists a few hundred thousand clones, over 75% occurring once. The sequencing sample was made of PBMCs or T cells enriched from blood (not recorded which). All receptors come from a middle-aged woman who had recovered from COVID-19. Each CDR3 is given with its conserved first and last residue. Fields, in order: V gene, CDR3 length, clone size, D gene, J gene, CDR3 protein, CDR3 DNA. A D gene is named only where the DNA matches it firmly. Clone sizes are given selectively: once, few, many, or a class where the clone is expanded.

>TRBV6-6|12|NA|NA|TRBJ1-1
CASRQLNTEAFF
TGTGCCAGCAGACAGCTGAACACTGAAGCTTTCTTT
>TRBV5-8|16|once|TRBD1|TRBJ1-2
CASSLIYGQGGYGYTF
TGTGCCAGCAGCTTGATCTACGGACAGGGGGGTTATGGCTACACCTTC
>TRBV27|14|NA|NA|TRBJ2-5
CASSFGQYQETQYF
TGTGCCAGCAGTTTCGGACAGTACCAAGAGACCCAGTACTTC
>TRBV27|14|NA|NA|TRBJ2-3
CASTGTPLRDTQYF
TGTGCCAGCACCGGGACTCCCTTGCGAGATACGCAGTATTTT
>TRBV6-2/TRBV6-3|20|NA|NA|TRBJ1-5
CASSYPLYEPATGSSQPQHF
TGTGCCAGCAGTTACCCCCTCTACGAACCGGCAACAGGGTCGAGTCAGCCCCAGCATTTT
>TRBV5-6|16|NA|NA|TRBJ2-1
CASSLGLSARYNEQFF
TGTGCCAGCAGCCTAGGACTATCTGCACGATACAATGAGCAGTTCTTC
>TRBV7-2|15|NA|NA|TRBJ2-7
CASSLEGGSSYEQYF
TGTGCCAGCAGCTTAGAGGGGGGGAGCTCCTACGAGCAGTACTTC
>TRBV24-1|15|NA|NA|TRBJ2-7
CATEMGAPKSYEQYF
TGTGCCACGGAAATGGGGGCGCCCAAATCTTACGAGCAGTACTTC
>TRBV9|15|NA|NA|TRBJ2-5
CASSNTGQSEETQYF
TGTGCCAGCAGCAACACCGGACAGAGCGAAGAGACCCAGTACTTC
>TRBV10-3|16|few|TRBD2|TRBJ2-1
CAISEPAGEGYNEQFF
TGTGCCATCAGTGAGCCAGCGGGAGAGGGGTACAATGAGCAGTTCTTC
>TRBV15|13|NA|NA|TRBJ1-1
CATSVTGNTEAFF
TGTGCCACCAGCGTAACCGGGAACACTGAAGCTTTCTTT
>TRBV15|14|NA|TRBD1|TRBJ1-1
CATSRDIAKGAAFF
TGTGCCACCAGCAGAGATATAGCGAAGGGGGCAGCTTTCTTT
>TRBV14|16|NA|TRBD2|TRBJ2-1
CASSQLAGEAYNEQFF
TGTGCCAGCAGCCAGCTAGCGGGGGAAGCCTACAATGAGCAGTTCTTC
>TRBV29-1|14|NA|NA|TRBJ1-5
CSVEWAGSNQPQHF
TGCAGCGTTGAATGGGCAGGTAGCAATCAGCCCCAGCATTTT
>TRBV6-4|17|NA|TRBD1|TRBJ2-6
CASSSGTGGSGANVLTF
TGTGCCAGCAGCTCCGGGACAGGGGGCTCTGGGGCCAACGTCCTGACTTTC
>TRBV6-2/TRBV6-3|13|NA|NA|TRBJ1-1
CASSYSTGFRAFF
TGTGCCAGCAGTTATTCCACAGGGTTTAGAGCTTTCTTT
>TRBV15|12|NA|NA|TRBJ1-2
CATSGALHGYTF
TGTGCCACCAGCGGGGCGCTCCATGGCTACACCTTC
>TRBV24-1|13|NA|NA|TRBJ2-3
CATSGTETDTQYF
TGTGCCACCAGCGGAACAGAAACAGATACGCAGTATTTT
>TRBV29-1|13|NA|NA|TRBJ1-1
CSVEPYTGIEAFF
TGCAGCGTTGAGCCCTATACAGGGATTGAAGCTTTCTTT
>TRBV18|14|NA|NA|TRBJ2-7
CASSPETGLYEQYF
TGTGCCAGCTCACCCGAGACAGGACTCTACGAGCAGTACTTC
>TRBV24-1|16|NA|TRBD1|TRBJ2-1
CATSDRRQGGVNEQFF
TGTGCCACCAGTGACCGTCGACAGGGTGGCGTCAATGAGCAGTTCTTC
>TRBV25-1|12|few|NA|TRBJ2-7
CASRGGSYEQYF
TGTGCCAGCAGGGGGGGTTCCTACGAGCAGTACTTC
>TRBV7-6|18|NA|TRBD2|TRBJ2-7
CASSLARGETGTSGEQYF
TGTGCCAGCAGCTTAGCGCGGGGAGAGACAGGTACTAGCGGAGAGCAGTACTTC
>TRBV5-4|17|NA|TRBD2|TRBJ2-5
CASSPGGAGGPGETQYF
TGTGCCAGCAGCCCGGGGGGAGCGGGAGGGCCAGGGGAGACCCAGTACTTC
>TRBV5-1|14|NA|NA|TRBJ2-7
CASSLVSNGDEQYF
TGCGCCAGCAGCTTGGTGTCCAACGGGGACGAGCAGTACTTC
>TRBV3-1/TRBV3-2|13|few|NA|TRBJ1-1
CASSLGEYTEAFF
TGTGCCAGCAGCCTCGGGGAATACACTGAAGCTTTCTTT
>TRBV7-2|15|NA|NA|TRBJ1-3
CASSPHREASNTIYF
TGTGCCAGCAGCCCGCACCGGGAAGCCTCAAACACCATATATTTT
>TRBV19|14|NA|NA|TRBJ1-4
CASRHLTGNEKLFF
TGTGCCAGTAGGCACCTTACAGGGAATGAAAAACTGTTTTTT
>TRBV6-5|12|NA|NA|TRBJ1-1
CASSPTVAEAFF
TGTGCCAGCAGTCCGACAGTTGCTGAAGCTTTCTTT
>TRBV5-4|15|once|NA|TRBJ1-6
CASSFSTGLNSPLHF
TGTGCCAGCAGCTTTAGTACAGGGCTTAATTCACCCCTCCACTTT
>TRBV5-6|13|NA|NA|TRBJ2-5
CASSVGRGETQYF
TGTGCCAGCAGCGTGGGTAGGGGAGAGACCCAGTACTTC
>TRBV24-1|17|NA|TRBD2|TRBJ2-5
CATSDPSLAGHGKTQYF
TGTGCCACCAGTGACCCTTCACTAGCGGGCCATGGAAAGACCCAGTACTTC
>TRBV7-3|13|NA|NA|TRBJ1-5
CASSRESNQPQHF
TGTGCCAGCAGCCGCGAGAGCAATCAGCCCCAGCATTTT
>TRBV28|14|NA|NA|TRBJ2-2
CASIGQGITGELFF
TGTGCCAGCATTGGGCAGGGGATCACCGGGGAGCTGTTTTTT
>TRBV6-5|12|NA|NA|TRBJ1-3
CASSYSRDTIYF
TGTGCCAGCAGTTACTCCCGGGACACCATATATTTT
>TRBV11-2|16|NA|TRBD2|TRBJ2-7
CASSSAGGRGSYEQYF
TGTGCCAGCAGCTCCGCCGGCGGGAGGGGATCCTACGAGCAGTACTTC
>TRBV19|15|once|NA|TRBJ2-7
CASSEIPGQAYEQYF
TGTGCCAGTAGTGAAATACCGGGACAAGCCTACGAGCAGTACTTC
>TRBV28|14|NA|TRBD1|TRBJ1-2
CASSTGGEVYGYTF
TGTGCCAGCAGTACAGGGGGCGAGGTCTATGGCTACACCTTC
>TRBV7-3|15|NA|NA|TRBJ2-7
CASSLGQSPQHEQYF
TGTGCCAGCAGCTTAGGGCAGTCCCCTCAGCACGAGCAGTACTTC
>TRBV24-1|15|NA|NA|TRBJ2-3
CATSDVTSYTDTQYF
TGTGCCACCAGTGATGTCACGTCCTACACAGATACGCAGTATTTT
>TRBV4-2|17|NA|TRBD2|TRBJ2-5
CASSLGLAGEFGETQYF
TGTGCCAGCAGCCTGGGACTAGCGGGAGAGTTTGGGGAGACCCAGTACTTC
>TRBV11-3|15|NA|NA|TRBJ2-3
CASSPSGPGRDTQYF
TGTGCCAGCAGCCCAAGCGGTCCCGGGCGGGATACGCAGTATTTT
>TRBV2|15|many|TRBD1|TRBJ2-7
CASSKQGSSSYEQYF
TGTGCCAGCAGTAAACAGGGGTCATCTTCCTACGAGCAGTACTTC
>TRBV7-2|14|NA|TRBD1|TRBJ1-1
CASSLARQGTEAFF
TGTGCCAGCAGCTTAGCCCGACAGGGCACTGAAGCTTTCTTT
>TRBV24-1|15|NA|TRBD2|TRBJ2-2
CATSDPRLAAGELFF
TGTGCCACCAGTGACCCTAGACTAGCCGCCGGGGAGCTGTTTTTT
>TRBV15|14|NA|NA|TRBJ1-6
CATSSLVKHSPLHF
TGTGCCACTAGCAGTCTGGTGAAGCATTCACCCCTCCACTTT
>TRBV2|15|NA|NA|TRBJ2-3
CASSKDPGPRGTQYF
TGTGCCAGCAGTAAAGATCCGGGCCCCCGGGGTACGCAGTATTTT
>TRBV27|12|NA|NA|TRBJ1-4
CASSSGSEKLFF
TGTGCCAGCAGTTCCGGTTCTGAAAAACTGTTTTTT
>TRBV18|15|NA|NA|TRBJ1-4
CASSPAGGNNEKLFF
TGTGCCAGCTCACCGGCGGGGGGCAATAATGAAAAACTGTTTTTT
>TRBV6-1|14|NA|TRBD1|TRBJ1-4
CASSYPTGREKLFF
TGTGCCAGCAGTTATCCGACAGGGCGTGAAAAACTGTTTTTT
>TRBV7-8|12|once|NA|TRBJ1-5
CASSRTNQPQHF
TGTGCCAGCAGTCGAACAAATCAGCCCCAGCATTTT
>TRBV7-9|16|NA|NA|TRBJ1-6
CASSFRTTAGNSPLHF
TGTGCCAGCAGCTTCAGAACTACGGCGGGTAATTCACCCCTCCACTTT
>TRBV5-1|16|NA|TRBD1|TRBJ2-7
CASSPDGQGSSYEQYF
TGCGCCAGCAGCCCCGACGGACAGGGGAGCTCCTACGAGCAGTACTTC
>TRBV12-5|14|NA|TRBD1|TRBJ1-5
CASGPGTGNQPQHF
TGTGCTAGTGGTCCGGGGACAGGGAATCAGCCCCAGCATTTT